Each of the 17 T cell receptor beta chains below was sequenced from the same sample in a study of cytomegalovirus exposure and HLA in healthy donors. Amplification used 60 Vbeta primers and 13 Jbeta primers. TCRdb keeps only in-frame clones here, not all; method: immunoSEQ multiplex PCR. In the table there are 150,000 to 200,000 clones, 80% of which are singletons. The sequenced sample was PBMCs. These receptors originate from a male donor in good health and CMV-seropositive.

The J gene is TRBJ2-7, the V gene TRBV13; D uncertain. V gave up 5 bases and J gave up 3 bases, with 14 bases separating them. This CDR3 region has 14 residues. Germline-derived CDR1 and CDR2 are PRHDT and FYEKMQ (reference sequence). CDR3 protein: CASSPNNARYEQYF. The DNA for the CDR3 is TGTGCCAGCAGCCCGAACAACGCCCGCTACGAGCAGTACTTC. Combining the CDR3 with reference TRBV13 and TRBJ2-7 gives the whole variable domain AAGVIQSPRHLIKEKRETATLKCYPIPRHDTVYWYQQGPGQDPQFLISFYEKMQSDKGSIPDRFSAQQFSDYHSELNMSSLELGDSALYFCASSPNNARYEQYFGPGTRLTVT.

The rearrangement links TRBV11-2 to TRBJ2-1; 12 bases fit TRBD2. V gave up 4 bases and J gave up 7 bases; unmatched junction bases: 5. The CDR3 runs to 15 residues. The germline V gene has CDR1 SGHAT and CDR2 FQNNGV. The chain's CDR3 is CASSSTSGSLNEQFF. CDR3 in DNA: TGTGCCAGCAGCTCGACTAGCGGGAGCTTGAATGAGCAGTTCTTC.

With regard to this clone: Its ends do not fully match the called genes, so a read error is possible. The V call is TRBV7-9, the J call TRBJ1-4; possible D gene TRBD1, 6 bases. This CDR3 spans 17 amino acids. The germline V gene encodes CDR1 SEHNR and CDR2 FQNEAQ (reference sequence). The CDR3 DNA is TGTTCCAGCAGCCCCATGGCATGGACAGCAACTAATGAAAAACTGTTTTTT. Protein product: CSSSPMAWTATNEKLFF. Combining the CDR3 with reference TRBV7-9 and TRBJ1-4 gives the whole variable domain DTGVSQNPRHKITKRGQNVTFRCDPISEHNRLYWYRQTLGQGPEFLTYFQNEAQLEKSRLLSDRFSAERPKGSFSTLEIQRTEQGDSAMYLCSSSPMAWTATNEKLFFGSGTQLSVL.

The rearrangement uses TRBV19 and TRBJ2-7, with TRBD2 identical over 10 bases. J lost 3 bases, V lost 5 bases, and 16 bases had no gene match. CDR1 is LNHDA, CDR2 SQIVND, per germline (reference sequence). This CDR3 has 18 residues. The DNA of the CDR3 is TGTGCCAGTAGTGACCTGAGCGGGAGGGCCCCTGATTTCTACGAGCAGTACTTC. Protein sequence: CASSDLSGRAPDFYEQYF.

This rearrangement joins TRBV27 to TRBJ2-7; 7 bases are a match to TRBD1. V shed 7 bases, J shed 6 bases, and the junction held 12 bases outside the gene matches. The CDR3 is made up of 14 amino acids. The germline V gene encodes CDR1 MNHEY and CDR2 SMNVEV (reference sequence). CDR3 amino acids: CASTRRQGNREQYF. The CDR3 DNA sequence: TGTGCCAGCACGCGAAGACAGGGAAATCGCGAGCAGTACTTC.

This chain connects TRBV4-1 to TRBJ2-5; the match to TRBD1 covers 7 bases. Per germline, CDR1 MGHRA and CDR2 YSYEKL. CDR3 length: 15 residues. V shed 1 base, J shed 4 bases, and the junction held 6 bases outside the gene matches. CDR3 sequence: CASSQAQGSVETQYF. As DNA, the CDR3 is TGCGCCAGCAGCCAAGCACAGGGGTCGGTAGAGACCCAGTACTTC.

This clone has just one count. CDR3 amino acids: CASSAEQGGNYGYTF. Written as DNA, the CDR3 is TGTGCCAGCAGCGCGGAGCAGGGGGGTAACTATGGCTACACCTTC. The chain links TRBV14 to TRBJ1-2; 7 bases are a match to TRBD1. This CDR3 contains 15 residues. V was clipped by 5 bases and J by 1 base; unmatched bases: 7. The V gene's germline CDR1 is SGHDN and CDR2 FVKESK.

The rearrangement uses TRBV7-2 and TRBJ2-1, with D possibly matching TRBD2 (5 bases). The CDR3 has 15 amino acids. Trimming removed 0 bases at V and 4 bases at J, with 10 bases between. Germline V gene lookup returns CDR1 SGHTA and CDR2 FQGNSA. The CDR3 loop reads CASSLAGRRYNEQFF. CDR3 nucleotide sequence: TGTGCCAGCAGCTTAGCAGGGCGGAGGTACAATGAGCAGTTCTTC. Combining the CDR3 with reference TRBV7-2 and TRBJ2-1 gives the whole variable domain GAGVSQSPSNKVTEKGKDVELRCDPISGHTALYWYRQSLGQGLEFLIYFQGNSAPDKSGLPSDRFSAERTGGSVSTLTIQRTQQEDSAVYLCASSLAGRRYNEQFFGPGTRLTVL.

The chain links TRBV10-1 to TRBJ2-3; D possibly corresponds to TRBD2 (5 bases). The V gene lost 7 bases and the J gene lost 1 base, with 12 bases spanning the gap. Per the germline V gene, CDR1 is WNHNN and CDR2 is SYGVQD (reference sequence). This CDR3 is built from 14 residues. This CDR3 is CASIGSSGTDTQYF. DNA of the CDR3: TGCGCCAGCATTGGGAGTAGCGGCACAGATACGCAGTATTTT.

The gene calls are TRBV6-5 and TRBJ2-3; a possible D gene is TRBD1 (6 bases). Trimming removed 6 bases from V and 6 bases from J, with 16 bases in between. In germline, CDR1 is MNHEY, CDR2 SVGAGI. The CDR3 loop spans 14 amino acids. CDR3 loop: CASRDSMGADTQYF. CDR3 bases: TGTGCCAGCAGGGACTCTATGGGGGCGGATACGCAGTATTTT.

This chain connects TRBV7-9 to TRBJ2-7; tentative D call: TRBD1 (5 bases). This CDR3 has 12 amino acids. Germline V CDR1 and CDR2: SEHNR, FQNEAQ (reference sequence). V was pared by 2 bases and J by 5 bases, with 7 bases between. The DNA for the CDR3 is TGTGCCAGCAGCTTACAGGGCGACGAGCAGTACTTC. Translated: CASSLQGDEQYF. The variable domain in full, with the rest retrieved from reference TRBV7-9 and TRBJ2-7, is DTGVSQNPRHKITKRGQNVTFRCDPISEHNRLYWYRQTLGQGPEFLTYFQNEAQLEKSRLLSDRFSAERPKGSFSTLEIQRTEQGDSAMYLCASSLQGDEQYFGPGTRLTVT.

This clone has just a few counts. The gene calls are TRBV13 and TRBJ1-4; D ambiguous. There are 13 residues in the CDR3. Per germline, CDR1 PRHDT and CDR2 FYEKMQ (reference sequence). Trimming removed 5 bases from V and 4 bases from J, with 8 bases in between. The CDR3, as DNA: TGTGCCAGCAGCGGGGAGAGTAATGAAAAACTGTTTTTT. It specifies CASSGESNEKLFF.

The V call is TRBV7-2, the J call TRBJ2-3; TRBD2 matches at 12 bases. The ends lost 4 bases at V and 2 bases at J; junction bases unmatched: 10. Germline values: CDR1 SGHTA, CDR2 FQGNSA. The CDR3 totals 18 residues. CDR3 coding DNA: TGTGCCAGCAGCTCCCACCTACTAGCGGGAGGAACCACAGATACGCAGTATTTT. Encoded protein: CASSSHLLAGGTTDTQYF. The entire variable domain, with the rest obtained from reference TRBV7-2 and TRBJ2-3, is as follows: GAGVSQSPSNKVTEKGKDVELRCDPISGHTALYWYRQSLGQGLEFLIYFQGNSAPDKSGLPSDRFSAERTGGSVSTLTIQRTQQEDSAVYLCASSSHLLAGGTTDTQYFGPGTRLTVL.

Note on this clone: The junction departs from the called germline gene at one end, perhaps through a read error. The genes are TRBV5-1 and TRBJ2-5, with 11 bases identical to TRBD2. The CDR3 runs to 16 residues. Germline CDR1 and CDR2: SGHRS and YFSETQ. CDR3 residues: CVSSSLTTSGKETQYF. Here the CDR3 DNA reads TGCGTCAGCAGCTCTCTAACGACTAGCGGGAAAGAGACCCAGTACTTC.

This sequence joins TRBV6-1 and TRBJ1-1; D remains unclear. The CDR3 runs to 14 residues. The germline V gene has CDR1 MNHNS and CDR2 SASEGT. With 3 bases removed from V and 5 bases from J, the gap between germline ends came to 13 bases. CDR3 amino acids: CASSEGPLGTEAFF. The CDR3 region has the DNA TGTGCCAGCAGTGAGGGTCCACTCGGGACTGAAGCTTTCTTT.

This sequence joins TRBV9 and TRBJ2-3, with 7 bases lining up with TRBD2. The CDR3 is made up of 16 amino acids. Germline CDR1 reads SGDLS; CDR2 reads YYNGEE. The V gene end was trimmed by 4 bases and the J gene end by 0 bases; junction bases not matched to a gene: 8. The DNA of the CDR3 is TGTGCCAGCAGCACCTCCCTAGCGGCTAGCACAGATACGCAGTATTTT. It codes for CASSTSLAASTDTQYF.

This clone showed up just a few times. DNA for the CDR3: TGTGCCAGCAGCAAACGAAAACCCGCAGGGGAAGAAAAACTGTTTTTT. It specifies CASSKRKPAGEEKLFF. The chain links TRBV21-1 to TRBJ1-4; the table's TRBD1 call for D was not verified on the DNA. TRBV21-1 is labeled a pseudogene. The CDR3 runs 16 residues.